This TCR beta chain came from a study of T-cell memory formation after mild COVID-19. General study points: Unconfirmed was the SARS-CoV-2 specificity of second-wave clones that peaked on day 37.

This clonotype came up a few times. Its antigen is not known. Via MiXCR, TCRdb re-called the 5' RACE reads, giving one row per CDR3 protein. The data contain more than 300,000 distinct CDR3 sequences, roughly an eighth of them singletons. The germline V gene encodes CDR1 MNHEY and CDR2 SMNVEV (reference sequence). The ends were cut back, 4 bases at V and 14 bases at J, with 19 bases in the middle. This CDR3 region has 13 residues. Sequenced input: PBMCs or a T cell subset sorted from them (not recorded which). This receptor was identified in a young man who had mild COVID-19 (a few samples of this study predate the infection). Cell type and time point are not known. This sequence joins TRBV27 and TRBJ2-3; D might be TRBD1 (6 bases). This CDR3 is CASSSHRASWLYF. CDR3 in DNA: TGTGCCAGCAGTTCCCACAGGGCCAGCTGGCTGTATTTT.